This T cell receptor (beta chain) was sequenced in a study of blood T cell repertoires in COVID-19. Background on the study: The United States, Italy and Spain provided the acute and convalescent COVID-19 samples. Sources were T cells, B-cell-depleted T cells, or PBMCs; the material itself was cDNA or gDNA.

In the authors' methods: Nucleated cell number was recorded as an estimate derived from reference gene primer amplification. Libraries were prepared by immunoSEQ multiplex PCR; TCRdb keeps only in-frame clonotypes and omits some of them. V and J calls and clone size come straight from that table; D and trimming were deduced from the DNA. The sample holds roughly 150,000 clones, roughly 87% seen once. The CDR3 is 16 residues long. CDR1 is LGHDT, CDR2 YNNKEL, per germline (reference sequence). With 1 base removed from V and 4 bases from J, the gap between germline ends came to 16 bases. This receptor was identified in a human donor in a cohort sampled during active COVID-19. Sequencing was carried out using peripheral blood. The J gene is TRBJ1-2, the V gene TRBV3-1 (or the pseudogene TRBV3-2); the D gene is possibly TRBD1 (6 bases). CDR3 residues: CASSQVSTGMGYGYTF. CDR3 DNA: TGTGCCAGCAGCCAAGTTTCCACAGGGATGGGCTATGGCTACACCTTC.